These T cell receptor beta chains were read from a single sample in a study of beta chain features in type 1 diabetes. The protocol was immunoSEQ multiplex PCR, while the TCRdb copy is restricted to in-frame clones and leaves out a portion. Seen here are approximately 600,000 clones, 12% observed once, and the top ten hold more than 0.095%. Sequencing used naive CD4+ T cells from blood. These TCRs come from a man in his thirties or forties with type 1 diabetes. Each CDR3 is given with its conserved first and last residue. Fields, in order: clone size, J gene, V gene, D gene, CDR3 protein, CDR3 DNA. A D gene is named only where the DNA matches it firmly. Size values are once, few and many counts, or a class for expanded clones, and some rows have none.

>few|TRBJ2-7|TRBV25-1|NA
CASSETGRPYEQYF
TGTGCCAGCAGTGAAACAGGGAGGCCCTACGAGCAGTACTTC
>few|TRBJ1-2|TRBV7-2|TRBD1
CASSPRQGESYTF
TGTGCCAGCAGCCCGAGACAGGGTGAGAGCTACACCTTC
>NA|TRBJ1-5|TRBV20-1|TRBD1
CSAPTGDAQHF
TGCAGTGCTCCGACAGGGGATGCCCAGCATTTT
>NA|TRBJ2-1|TRBV30|NA
CAWSVSNEQFF
TGTGCCTGGAGTGTCAGCAATGAGCAGTTCTTC
>NA|TRBJ2-7|TRBV10-3|NA
CAISFSGSYEQYF
TGTGCCATCAGTTTTAGTGGTTCCTACGAGCAGTACTTC
>NA|TRBJ2-5|TRBV5-1|NA
CASSVGVGGETQYF
TGCGCCAGCAGCGTAGGAGTGGGTGGAGAGACCCAGTACTTC
>NA|TRBJ2-7|TRBV7-2|NA
CASSLEWRTYEQYF
TGTGCCAGCAGCTTAGAGTGGCGAACCTACGAGCAGTACTTC
>few|TRBJ1-3|TRBV7-2|TRBD1
CASSPGQGPAGSGNTIYF
TGTGCCAGCAGCCCGGGACAGGGCCCTGCGGGCTCTGGAAACACCATATATTTT
>NA|TRBJ1-2|TRBV7-9|NA
CASSQDRTYGYTF
TGTGCCAGCAGCCAAGACAGGACCTATGGCTACACCTTC
>few|TRBJ2-7|TRBV29-1|NA
CSAGTVAYEQYF
TGCAGCGCGGGGACGGTCGCCTACGAGCAGTACTTC
>NA|TRBJ1-5|TRBV4-2|NA
CASSQEVSGVDSNQPQHF
TGTGCCAGCAGCCAAGAGGTTTCAGGGGTGGATAGCAATCAGCCCCAGCATTTT
>few|TRBJ2-7|TRBV11-3|NA
CASSLARDYEQYF
TGTGCCAGCAGCTTAGCCCGGGACTACGAGCAGTACTTC
>few|TRBJ1-2|TRBV19|NA
CASRAPNYGYTF
TGTGCCAGTAGAGCACCGAACTATGGCTACACCTTC
>NA|TRBJ2-6|TRBV6-1|TRBD1
CASSQGKTGTGVRRANVLTF
TGTGCCAGCAGTCAAGGGAAAACCGGGACAGGGGTGCGACGGGCCAACGTCCTGACTTTC
>NA|TRBJ2-5|TRBV19|TRBD1
CASRVTRDRQETQYF
TGTGCCAGTAGGGTCACCAGGGACAGGCAAGAGACCCAGTACTTC
>few|TRBJ2-2|TRBV5-6|NA
CASSLVGNTGELFF
TGTGCCAGCAGCTTGGTCGGGAATACCGGGGAGCTGTTTTTT
>few|TRBJ1-2|TRBV29-1|TRBD1
CSVDRDRGYGYTF
TGCAGCGTAGACCGGGACAGGGGCTATGGCTACACCTTC
>NA|TRBJ1-1|TRBV5-4|TRBD1
CASSPTGLNTEAFF
TGTGCCAGCAGCCCGACAGGGTTGAACACTGAAGCTTTCTTT
>NA|TRBJ2-3|TRBV7-9|NA
CASSLGTLNGDTQYF
TGTGCCAGCAGCTTAGGGACGTTAAACGGCGATACGCAGTATTTT
>NA|TRBJ2-4|TRBV7-2|TRBD1
CASSPTGLEVAKNIQYF
TGTGCCAGCAGCCCGACAGGGTTGGAGGTAGCCAAAAACATTCAGTACTTC
>NA|TRBJ1-6|TRBV2|NA
CASSWTANSPLHF
TGTGCCAGCAGTTGGACAGCAAATTCACCCCTCCACTTT
>NA|TRBJ1-2|TRBV28|TRBD1
CAIQGAKDGYTF
TGTGCTATACAGGGGGCAAAGGATGGCTACACCTTC
>NA|TRBJ2-7|TRBV11-2|TRBD1
CASSLVQGAGEQYF
TGTGCCAGCAGCTTAGTACAGGGGGCCGGAGAGCAGTACTTC
>NA|TRBJ1-6|TRBV9|NA
CASSVGRGISYNSPLHF
TGTGCCAGCAGCGTAGGGAGGGGGATATCCTATAATTCACCCCTCCACTTT
>NA|TRBJ1-1|TRBV6-1|NA
CASSEGADTEAFF
TGTGCCAGCAGTGAGGGGGCTGACACTGAAGCTTTCTTT
>few|TRBJ2-7|TRBV30|NA
CAWGQGGDEQYF
TGTGCCTGGGGACAAGGAGGGGACGAGCAGTACTTC
>NA|TRBJ2-7|TRBV5-1|NA
CASSSRAAEPEQYF
TGCGCCAGCAGCTCGAGGGCCGCGGAGCCCGAGCAGTACTTC
>once|TRBJ2-2|TRBV13|TRBD1
CASSLIKTGGGELFF
TGTGCCAGCAGCTTGATAAAGACAGGGGGCGGGGAGCTGTTTTTT
>NA|TRBJ2-7|TRBV18|TRBD1
CASSPGQSSYEQYF
TGTGCCAGCTCACCGGGACAGAGCTCCTACGAGCAGTACTTC